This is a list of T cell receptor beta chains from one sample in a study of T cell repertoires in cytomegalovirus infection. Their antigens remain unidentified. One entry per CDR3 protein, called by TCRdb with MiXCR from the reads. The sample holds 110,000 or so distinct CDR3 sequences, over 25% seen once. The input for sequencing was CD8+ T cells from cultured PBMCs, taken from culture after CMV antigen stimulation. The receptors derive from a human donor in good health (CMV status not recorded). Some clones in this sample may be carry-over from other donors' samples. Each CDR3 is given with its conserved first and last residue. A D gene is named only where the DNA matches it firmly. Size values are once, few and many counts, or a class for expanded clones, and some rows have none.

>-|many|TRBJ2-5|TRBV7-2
CASSPSSAQETQYF
TGTGCCAGCAGCCCGTCTAGCGCCCAAGAGACCCAGTACTTC
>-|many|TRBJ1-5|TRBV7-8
CASSAGYNQPQHF
TGTGCCAGCAGCGCAGGGTACAATCAGCCCCAGCATTTT
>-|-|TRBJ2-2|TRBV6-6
CASSYGEAGELFF
TGTGCCAGCAGTTACGGGGAGGCCGGGGAGCTGTTTTTT
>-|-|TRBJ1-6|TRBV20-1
CSARVVGAGFNSPLHF
TGCAGTGCTAGAGTGGTTGGGGCTGGGTTTAATTCACCCCTCCACTTT
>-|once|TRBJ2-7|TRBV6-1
CASSEYVGYEQYF
TGTGCCAGCAGTGAATATGTGGGTTACGAGCAGTACTTC
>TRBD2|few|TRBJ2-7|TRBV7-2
CASSEGTSGALHYEQYF
TGTGCCAGCAGCGAAGGGACTAGCGGGGCTTTACACTACGAGCAGTACTTC
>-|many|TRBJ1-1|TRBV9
CASSVSGVGTEAFF
TGTGCCAGCAGCGTGTCAGGGGTCGGTACTGAAGCTTTCTTT
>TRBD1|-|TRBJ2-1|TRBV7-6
CASSAQGNEQFF
TGTGCCAGCAGCGCACAGGGGAATGAGCAGTTCTTC
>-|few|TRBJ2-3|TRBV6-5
CASSPDDGDTDTQYF
TGTGCCAGCAGTCCCGATGACGGAGACACAGATACGCAGTATTTT
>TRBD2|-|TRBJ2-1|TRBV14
CASSRFLAGGYNEQFF
TGTGCCAGCAGCCGTTTCTTAGCGGGGGGGTACAATGAGCAGTTCTTC
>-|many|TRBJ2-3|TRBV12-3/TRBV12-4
CASRWDLDTQYF
TGTGCCAGCAGGTGGGACTTGGATACGCAGTATTTT
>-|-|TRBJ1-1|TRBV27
CASSLGYSRTEAFF
TGTGCCAGCAGTTTGGGTTACTCGAGAACTGAAGCTTTCTTT
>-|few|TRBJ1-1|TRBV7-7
CASSLSQNTEAFF
TGTGCTAGCAGCTTATCTCAGAACACTGAAGCTTTCTTT
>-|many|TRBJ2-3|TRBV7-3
CASSLWDNLTLALLGTVTDTQYF
TGTGCCAGCAGCTTATGGGATAACTTAACTTTAGCATTGTTAGGGACTGTCACAGATACGCAGTATTTT
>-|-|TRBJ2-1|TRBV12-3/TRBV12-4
CASRRGSNEQFF
TGTGCCAGTCGAAGGGGAAGTAATGAGCAGTTCTTC
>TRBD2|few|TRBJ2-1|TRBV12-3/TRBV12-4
CASSGGTSGGYNEQFF
TGTGCCAGCAGTGGAGGGACTAGCGGGGGCTACAATGAGCAGTTCTTC
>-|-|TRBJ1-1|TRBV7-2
CASSPDLRDTEAFF
TGTGCCAGCAGCCCGGACCTCCGGGACACTGAAGCTTTCTTT
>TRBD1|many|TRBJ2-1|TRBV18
CASSLGTGDLNEQFF
TGTGCCAGCTCACTAGGGACAGGGGACTTGAATGAGCAGTTCTTC
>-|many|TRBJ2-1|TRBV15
CATSRGTGVGHEQFF
TGTGCCACCAGCAGAGGGACGGGGGTGGGACATGAGCAGTTCTTC
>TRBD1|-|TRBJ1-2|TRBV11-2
CASSAGTGGVYGYTF
TGTGCCAGCAGCGCCGGGACAGGGGGTGTCTATGGCTACACCTTC
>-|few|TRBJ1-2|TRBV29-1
CSAGATGKYGYTF
TGCAGCGCGGGGGCCACAGGGAAATATGGCTACACCTTC
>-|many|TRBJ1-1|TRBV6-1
CASRAGTEAFF
TGTGCCAGCAGAGCGGGCACTGAAGCTTTCTTT
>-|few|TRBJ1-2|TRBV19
CASSIDHLGRSNYGYTF
TGTGCCAGTAGTATAGATCATTTGGGCAGGTCTAACTATGGCTACACCTTC
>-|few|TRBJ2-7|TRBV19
CASSISRRAEQYF
TGTGCCAGTAGTATCTCGAGAAGGGCCGAGCAGTACTTC
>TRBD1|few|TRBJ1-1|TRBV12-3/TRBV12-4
CASSVDRVLTEAFF
TGTGCCAGCAGCGTAGACAGGGTACTAACTGAAGCTTTCTTT
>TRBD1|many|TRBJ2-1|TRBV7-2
CASSLGQGAPYNEQFF
TGTGCCAGCAGCTTAGGACAGGGGGCCCCCTACAATGAGCAGTTCTTC
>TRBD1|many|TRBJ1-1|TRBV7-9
CASSTYRGRGNTEAFF
TGTGCCAGCAGCACATACAGGGGCCGCGGGAACACTGAAGCTTTCTTT
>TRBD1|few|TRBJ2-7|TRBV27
CASSQGDLEQYF
TGTGCCAGCAGCCAGGGGGATCTGGAGCAGTACTTC
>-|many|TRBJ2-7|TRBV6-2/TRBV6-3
CASGRVTYEQYF
TGTGCCAGCGGAAGGGTCACCTACGAGCAGTACTTC
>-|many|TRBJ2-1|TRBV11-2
CASSLRVSYNEQFF
TGTGCCAGCAGCTTACGGGTATCATACAATGAGCAGTTCTTC
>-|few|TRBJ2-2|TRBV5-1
CASSLAGGDTGELFF
TGCGCCAGCAGCTTGGCAGGGGGGGACACCGGGGAGCTGTTTTTT
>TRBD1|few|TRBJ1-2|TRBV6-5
CASSYSGDRDDGYTF
TGTGCCAGCAGTTACTCGGGGGACAGGGATGATGGCTACACCTTC
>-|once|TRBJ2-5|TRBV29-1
CSVEWGLQETQYF
TGCAGCGTTGAATGGGGACTCCAAGAGACCCAGTACTTC
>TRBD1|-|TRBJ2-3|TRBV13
CASSHFSVRDRGTDTQYF
TGTGCCAGCAGCCATTTTAGCGTCCGGGACAGGGGAACAGATACGCAGTATTTT
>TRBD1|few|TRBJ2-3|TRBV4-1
CASSQDRTGGTTDTQYF
TGCGCCAGCAGCCAAGATAGGACAGGGGGCACCACAGATACGCAGTATTTT
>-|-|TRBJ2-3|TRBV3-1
CARSRIIDRGTDTQYF
TGTGCCCGCAGCCGGATCATAGACAGAGGCACAGATACGCAGTATTTT
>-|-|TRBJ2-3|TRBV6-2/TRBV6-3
CASSYSPDTQYF
TGTGCCAGCAGTTACTCCCCAGATACGCAGTATTTT
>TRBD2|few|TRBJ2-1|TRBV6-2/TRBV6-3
CASSYIAGKHSSYNEQFF
TGTGCCAGCAGTTACATAGCGGGGAAACATAGCTCCTACAATGAGCAGTTCTTC
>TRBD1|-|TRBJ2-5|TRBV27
CASSTIGTGGWETQYF
TGTGCCAGCAGTACAATCGGGACAGGGGGATGGGAGACCCAGTACTTC
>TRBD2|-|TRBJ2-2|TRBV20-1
CSAAGTSGGVNTGELFF
TGCAGTGCTGCCGGGACTAGCGGGGGGGTGAACACCGGGGAGCTGTTTTTT
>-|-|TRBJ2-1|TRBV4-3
CASSPQQGSYNEQFF
TGCGCCAGCAGCCCCCAACAGGGTTCCTACAATGAGCAGTTCTTC
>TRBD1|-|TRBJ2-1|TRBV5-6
CASSWWRGTGAYNEQFF
TGTGCCAGCAGCTGGTGGAGGGGGACAGGGGCCTACAATGAGCAGTTCTTC
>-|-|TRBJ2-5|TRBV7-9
CASEPDKETQYF
TGTGCCAGCGAACCGGACAAAGAGACCCAGTACTTC
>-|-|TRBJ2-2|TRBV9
CASSVGGGSLRELFF
TGTGCCAGCAGCGTAGGCGGGGGCTCTCTAAGGGAGCTGTTTTTT